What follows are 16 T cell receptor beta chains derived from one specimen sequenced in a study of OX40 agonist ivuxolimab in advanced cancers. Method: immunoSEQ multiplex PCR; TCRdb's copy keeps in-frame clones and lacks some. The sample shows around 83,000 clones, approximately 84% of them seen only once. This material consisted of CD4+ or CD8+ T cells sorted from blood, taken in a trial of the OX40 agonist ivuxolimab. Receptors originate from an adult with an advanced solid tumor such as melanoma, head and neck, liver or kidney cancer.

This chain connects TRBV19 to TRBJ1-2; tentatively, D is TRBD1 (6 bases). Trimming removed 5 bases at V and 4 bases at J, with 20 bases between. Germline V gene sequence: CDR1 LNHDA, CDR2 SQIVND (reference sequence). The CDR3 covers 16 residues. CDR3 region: CASSPEDSIGGYGYTF. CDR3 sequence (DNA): TGTGCCAGTAGTCCCGAGGACAGCATCGGAGGCTATGGCTACACCTTC.

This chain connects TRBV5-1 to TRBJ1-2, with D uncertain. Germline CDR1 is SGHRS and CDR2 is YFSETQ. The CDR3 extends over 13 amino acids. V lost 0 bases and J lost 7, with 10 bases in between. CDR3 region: CASSLDAESGYTF. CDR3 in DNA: TGCGCCAGCAGCTTGGATGCGGAGAGTGGCTACACCTTC. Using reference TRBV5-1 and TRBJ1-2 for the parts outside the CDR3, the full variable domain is KAGVTQTPRYLIKTRGQQVTLSCSPISGHRSVSWYQQTPGQGLQFLFEYFSETQRNKGNFPGRFSGRQFSNSRSEMNVSTLELGDSALYLCASSLDAESGYTFGSGTRLTVV.

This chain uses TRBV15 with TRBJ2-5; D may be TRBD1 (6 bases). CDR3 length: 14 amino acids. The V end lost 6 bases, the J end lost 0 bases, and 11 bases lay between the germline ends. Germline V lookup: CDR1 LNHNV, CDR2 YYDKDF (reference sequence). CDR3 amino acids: CATRGHRYQETQYF. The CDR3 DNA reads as TGTGCCACCAGGGGACACCGGTACCAAGAGACCCAGTACTTC.

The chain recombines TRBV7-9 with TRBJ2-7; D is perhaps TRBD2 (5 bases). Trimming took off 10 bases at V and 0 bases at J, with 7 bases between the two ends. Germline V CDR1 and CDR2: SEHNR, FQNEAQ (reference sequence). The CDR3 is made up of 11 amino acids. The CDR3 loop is CAIGSSYEQYF. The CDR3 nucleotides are TGTGCCATAGGGAGCTCCTACGAGCAGTACTTC.

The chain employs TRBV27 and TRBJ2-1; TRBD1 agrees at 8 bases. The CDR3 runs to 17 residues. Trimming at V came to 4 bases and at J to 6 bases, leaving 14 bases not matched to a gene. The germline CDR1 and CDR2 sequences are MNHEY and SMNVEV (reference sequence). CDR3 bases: TGTGCCAGCAGTTACAGCCCGGGACAGGCTTTCGGCAATGAGCAGTTCTTC. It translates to CASSYSPGQAFGNEQFF.

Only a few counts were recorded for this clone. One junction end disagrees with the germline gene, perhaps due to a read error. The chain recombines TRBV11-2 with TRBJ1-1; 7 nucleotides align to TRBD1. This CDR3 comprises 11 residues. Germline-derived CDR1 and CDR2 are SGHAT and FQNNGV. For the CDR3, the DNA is TGTGCCAGCAGCCCTTACACAGGGGTTCACTTT. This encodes CASSPYTGVHF.

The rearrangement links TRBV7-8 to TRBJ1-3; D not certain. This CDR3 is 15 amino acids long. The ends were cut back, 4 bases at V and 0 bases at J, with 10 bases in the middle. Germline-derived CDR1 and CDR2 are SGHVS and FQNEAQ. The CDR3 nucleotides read TGTGCCAGCAGCTGGGGTGGGAGCTCTGGAAACACCATATATTTT. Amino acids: CASSWGGSSGNTIYF.

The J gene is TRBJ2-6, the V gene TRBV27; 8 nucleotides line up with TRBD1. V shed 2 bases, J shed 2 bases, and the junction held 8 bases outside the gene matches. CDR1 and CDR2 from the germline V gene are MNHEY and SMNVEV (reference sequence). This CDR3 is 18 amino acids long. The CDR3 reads CASSLVGQVFAGANVLTF. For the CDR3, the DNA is TGTGCCAGCAGTTTAGTGGGACAGGTATTTGCTGGGGCCAACGTCCTGACTTTC.

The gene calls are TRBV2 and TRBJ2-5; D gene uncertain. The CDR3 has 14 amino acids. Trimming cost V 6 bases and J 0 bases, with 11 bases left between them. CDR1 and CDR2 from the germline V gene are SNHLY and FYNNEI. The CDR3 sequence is CASRGITYQETQYF. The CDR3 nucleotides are TGTGCCAGCAGAGGGATTACGTACCAAGAGACCCAGTACTTC.

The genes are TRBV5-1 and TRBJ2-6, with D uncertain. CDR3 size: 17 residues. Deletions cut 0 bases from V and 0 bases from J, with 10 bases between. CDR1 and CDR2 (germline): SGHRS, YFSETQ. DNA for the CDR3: TGCGCCAGCAGCTTGGCCGGTCACTTCTCTGGGGCCAACGTCCTGACTTTC. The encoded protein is CASSLAGHFSGANVLTF.

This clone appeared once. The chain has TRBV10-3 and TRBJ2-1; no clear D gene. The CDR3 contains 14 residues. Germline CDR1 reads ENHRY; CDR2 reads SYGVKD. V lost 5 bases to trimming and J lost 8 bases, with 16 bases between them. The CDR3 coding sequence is TGTGCCATCAGTAAGACCGGTCGGCTCCATGAGCAGTTCTTC. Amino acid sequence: CAISKTGRLHEQFF.

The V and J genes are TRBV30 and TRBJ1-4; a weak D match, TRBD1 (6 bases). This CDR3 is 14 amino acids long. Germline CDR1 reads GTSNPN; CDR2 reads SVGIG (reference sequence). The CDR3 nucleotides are TGTGCTGGGGATCGAGGGGGGGCTGGCGAAAAACTGTTTTTT. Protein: CAGDRGGAGEKLFF. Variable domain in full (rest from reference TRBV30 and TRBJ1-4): SQTIHQWPATLVQPVGSPLSLECTVEGTSNPNLYWYRQAAGRGLQLLFYSVGIGQISSEVPQNLSASRPQDRQFILSSKKLLLSDSGFYLCAGDRGGAGEKLFFGSGTQLSVL.

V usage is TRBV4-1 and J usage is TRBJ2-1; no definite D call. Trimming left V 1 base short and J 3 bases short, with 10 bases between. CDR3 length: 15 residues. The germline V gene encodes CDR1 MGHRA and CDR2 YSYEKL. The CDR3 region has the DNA TGCGCCAGCAGCCAAGGCCGGGCCAGCTACAATGAGCAGTTCTTC. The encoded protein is CASSQGRASYNEQFF.

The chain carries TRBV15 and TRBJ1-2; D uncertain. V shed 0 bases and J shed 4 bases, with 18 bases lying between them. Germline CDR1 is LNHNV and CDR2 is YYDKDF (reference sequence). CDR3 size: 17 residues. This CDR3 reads CATSRDPTVALGYGYTF. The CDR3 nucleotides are TGTGCCACCAGCAGAGACCCAACGGTGGCCTTGGGCTATGGCTACACCTTC. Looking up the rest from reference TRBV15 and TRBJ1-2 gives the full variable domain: DAMVIQNPRYQVTQFGKPVTLSCSQTLNHNVMYWYQQKSSQAPKLLFHYYDKDFNNEADTPDNFQSRRPNTSFCFLDIRSPGLGDTAMYLCATSRDPTVALGYGYTFGSGTRLTVV.

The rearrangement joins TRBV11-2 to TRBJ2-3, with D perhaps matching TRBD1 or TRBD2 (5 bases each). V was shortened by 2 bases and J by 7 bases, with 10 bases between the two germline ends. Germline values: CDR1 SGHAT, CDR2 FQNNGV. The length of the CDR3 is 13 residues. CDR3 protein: CASSLYQGHTQYF. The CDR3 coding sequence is TGTGCCAGCAGCTTATATCAGGGACATACGCAGTATTTT.

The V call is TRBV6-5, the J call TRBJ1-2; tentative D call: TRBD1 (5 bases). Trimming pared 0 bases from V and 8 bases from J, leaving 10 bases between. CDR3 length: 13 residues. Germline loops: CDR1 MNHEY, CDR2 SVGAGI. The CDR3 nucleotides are TGTGCCAGCAGTTACTCGAAGAACAGGGGCTACACCTTC. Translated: CASSYSKNRGYTF.